This entry is about one TCR beta chain. Its target is unknown. The sample originates from a study of shared clonotypes between healthy human individuals. The overall study: A donor's plate count was three for CD4 naive and three for CD4 memory; CD8 naive had two and CD8 memory one.

Only CD45RO-negative cells positively selected for CCR7 counted as naive CD8 cells, so terminally differentiated effector memory CD45RA+ cells were excluded. Donors were healthy HIV-negative adults without recent acute infections or vaccinations. This CDR3 has 15 amino acids. V lost 0 bases, J lost 8 bases, and 11 bases stayed unmatched. The germline CDR1 and CDR2 sequences are GTSNPN and SVGIG (reference sequence). The study's findings and limits: Relative to their counterparts shared across all four donors, non-shared clonotypes exhibited diminished generation probabilities. Sharing across a handful of donors was seen in roughly 5% of naive CD4 clonotypes.

Repertoires were generated with immunoSEQ multiplex PCR, while TCRdb's copy carries only in-frame clones and drops some. The table records about 700,000 clones, around 92% of them present only once. This clonotype was obtained from a man younger than 40 in good health. This chain connects TRBV30 to TRBJ1-2, with TRBD1 matching over 8 bases. Sequencing was done on a sample of naive CD8+ T cells sorted from blood. The chain's CDR3 is CAWSVGQGSLGGYTF. As DNA, the CDR3 is TGTGCCTGGAGTGTCGGACAGGGCTCCCTGGGGGGCTACACCTTC.